A single sample gave rise to the 25 T cell receptor beta chains below, sequenced in a study of type 1 regulatory T cells. Their specific antigens are unknown. Study-level points and caveats: Compared with non-Tr1 cells, Tr1 cells showed a narrower TCR repertoire.

One entry per CDR3 protein results from TCRdb running MiXCR on the reads. Seen here are tens of thousands of distinct CDR3 sequences, around 20% observed once, and the top ten hold more than 6.5%. Material for sequencing was cultured type 1 regulatory T (Tr1) cells, either the whole culture or a sorted fraction (not recorded which). Source of these receptors: a human donor in good health.

The genes are TRBV29-1 and TRBJ1-2; D perhaps matches TRBD1 (5 bases). V was clipped by 6 bases and J by 5 bases, with 13 bases between them. The length of the CDR3 is 12 residues. Germline V gene lookup returns CDR1 SQVTM and CDR2 ANQGSEA. This CDR3 is CSVGDEPYGYTF. In DNA form, the CDR3 reads TGCAGCGTGGGGGACGAGCCATATGGCTACACCTTC. Looking up the rest from reference TRBV29-1 and TRBJ1-2 gives the full variable domain: SAVISQKPSRDICQRGTSLTIQCQVDSQVTMMFWYRQQPGQSLTLIATANQGSEATYESGFVIDKFPISRPNLTFSTLTVSNMSPEDSSIYLCSVGDEPYGYTFGSGTRLTVV.

This CDR3 reads CASTHLQSAGFYEQYF. The CDR3 coding sequence is TGTGCCAGCACCCACCTACAATCAGCGGGGTTCTACGAGCAGTACTTC. V gene TRBV7-2 combines with J gene TRBJ2-7; 7 bases fit TRBD2. V dropped 7 bases and J dropped 3; count of bases not matched to a gene: 15. This CDR3 contains 16 residues. Looked up from germline, CDR1 is SGHTA and CDR2 is FQGNSA.

In its sample, this clonotype was seen many times. The DNA for the CDR3 is TGTGCCAGCAGTTTCTTCGGGGTAGCGGGAGGGAGCGAGCAGTACTTC. Translation: CASSFFGVAGGSEQYF. The V call is TRBV27, the J call TRBJ2-7; 11 bases line up with TRBD2. Trimming took 3 bases from V and 6 from J; bases not matched to a gene: 10. This CDR3 region has 16 residues. Germline V CDR1 and CDR2: MNHEY, SMNVEV (reference sequence).

The chain joins TRBV12-3 or TRBV12-4 to TRBJ2-5, with a weak D call TRBD2 (6 bases). The CDR3 extends over 14 amino acids. Trimming left V 5 bases short and J 1 base short, with 11 bases between. Here the CDR3 reads CASSLSGPQETQYF. In DNA form, the CDR3 reads TGTGCCAGCAGTCTAAGCGGGCCCCAAGAGACCCAGTACTTC.

This clonotype was found a few times. The chain carries TRBV7-2 and TRBJ2-7; perhaps TRBD1 as D (6 bases). Germline V lookup: CDR1 SGHTA, CDR2 FQGNSA. There are 14 residues in the CDR3. Trimming took 0 bases from V and 4 from J, leaving 10 bases between them. The chain's CDR3 is CASSLALGAYEQYF. The CDR3 DNA is TGTGCCAGCAGCTTAGCATTGGGGGCTTACGAGCAGTACTTC.

This clonotype was observed a handful of times. The gene calls are TRBV29-1 and TRBJ2-7; D gene uncertain. Germline CDR1 SQVTM, CDR2 ANQGSEA. Trimming removed 3 bases at V and 0 bases at J, with 3 bases between. CDR3 length: 11 amino acids. CDR3 in DNA: TGCAGCGTTGAGGACTCCTACGAGCAGTACTTC. Residues: CSVEDSYEQYF.

This clonotype was seen only a few times. V gene TRBV20-1 combines with J gene TRBJ1-6, with D uncertain. Looked up from germline, CDR1 is DFQATT and CDR2 is SNEGSKA (reference sequence). V was shortened by 0 bases and J by 10 bases, with 16 bases between the two germline ends. The CDR3 contains 15 residues. Here the CDR3 reads CSARDFRGVGSPLHF. CDR3 nucleotide sequence: TGCAGTGCTAGAGACTTCCGCGGGGTAGGCTCACCCCTCCACTTT.

This clonotype has more than one count but fewer than ten. J is TRBJ1-1 and V is TRBV6-6, with 7 bases identical to TRBD1. The V and J ends lost 5 bases and 0 bases, in that order; junction bases with no gene match: 15. The CDR3 runs 18 residues. The germline gives CDR1 MNHNY, CDR2 SVGAGI (reference sequence). CDR3 sequence reads: CASSTPPGTDPMNTEAFF. CDR3 bases: TGTGCCAGCAGTACCCCTCCGGGGACAGACCCTATGAACACTGAAGCTTTCTTT.

In its sample, this clonotype was seen a few times. This chain uses TRBV7-2 with TRBJ2-7, with D possibly matching TRBD1 (7 bases). V was trimmed by 0 bases and J by 1 base, leaving 22 bases between them. The CDR3 runs 19 residues. CDR1 and CDR2 from the germline V gene are SGHTA and FQGNSA. CDR3 sequence: CASSLAHGGSTGRSYEQYF. CDR3 nucleotides: TGTGCCAGCAGCTTAGCGCACGGGGGTTCGACAGGGAGGTCCTACGAGCAGTACTTC.

The chain combines TRBV29-1 with TRBJ2-1; D is unclear. V gave up 7 bases and J gave up 7 bases, with 14 bases separating them. The CDR3 is 12 amino acids. In germline, CDR1 is SQVTM, CDR2 ANQGSEA. The DNA of the CDR3 is TGCAGCGGGAGAGCAAATATTAATGAGCAGTTCTTC. This gives the protein CSGRANINEQFF.

The chain is built from TRBV6-2 or TRBV6-3 and TRBJ2-5; 12 bases are shared with TRBD2. The J segment lost 4 bases and the V segment lost 7 bases, leaving 16 bases of the junction unmatched. Germline CDR1 and CDR2: MNHEY and SVGEGT. The CDR3 is made up of 18 amino acids. CDR3 DNA sequence: TGTGCCAGCAACACCAGGAGGACTAGCGGGACCAGGAGAGAGACCCAGTACTTC. This sequence encodes CASNTRRTSGTRRETQYF.

Only a few counts were recorded for this clonotype. DNA for the CDR3: TGCAGTGCTAGAGGGCGGGACGCCGCCAGTCCAGATACGCAGTATTTT. This codes for CSARGRDAASPDTQYF. The chain employs TRBV20-1 and TRBJ2-3; D possibly corresponds to TRBD2 (6 bases). The CDR3 consists of 16 residues. Germline V gene lookup returns CDR1 DFQATT and CDR2 SNEGSKA (reference sequence). V lost 1 base, J lost 4 bases, and 18 bases lay in between.

This clonotype turned up a few times. The chain is built from TRBV19 and TRBJ2-7; 7 bases are a match to TRBD2. J lost 2 bases, V lost 6 bases, and 10 bases had no gene match. CDR3 length: 15 amino acids. Looked up from germline, CDR1 is LNHDA and CDR2 is SQIVND (reference sequence). The CDR3, as DNA: TGTGCCAGTAGGCGTACGGCCCTAGCGGCCTACGAGCAGTACTTC. Translating it yields CASRRTALAAYEQYF.

The chain combines TRBV6-2 or TRBV6-3 with TRBJ2-7; 9 bases line up with TRBD1. The CDR3 runs to 18 residues. The J segment lost 1 base and the V segment lost 5 bases, leaving 15 bases of the junction unmatched. Germline V gene sequence: CDR1 MNHEY, CDR2 SVGEGT. The CDR3 bases are TGTGCCAGCAGTCCCAGAGGGACAGGGATTATCGAGTCCTACGAGCAGTACTTC. Protein product: CASSPRGTGIIESYEQYF.

The V gene is TRBV28, the J gene TRBJ1-2; TRBD1 matches 9 bases. Germline CDR1 is MDHEN and CDR2 is SYDVKM. The CDR3 covers 14 residues. The ends lost 4 bases at V and 6 bases at J; junction bases unmatched: 6. The DNA of the CDR3 is TGTGCCAGCAGTTCCGGACAGGGGTGGGATGGCTACACCTTC. It specifies CASSSGQGWDGYTF.

The gene calls are TRBV5-1 and TRBJ1-4; D call uncertain. V lost 1 base and J 1 base, leaving 8 bases between the germline ends. Per the germline V gene, CDR1 is SGHRS and CDR2 is YFSETQ. CDR3 length equals 15 residues. The CDR3, as DNA: TGCGCCAGCAGCTTGCCGCTAGGAACTAATGAAAAACTGTTTTTT. The encoded protein is CASSLPLGTNEKLFF.

This clonotype was picked up a small number of times. V gene TRBV20-1 combines with J gene TRBJ1-6; D unresolved. Germline values: CDR1 DFQATT, CDR2 SNEGSKA (reference sequence). The CDR3 spans 14 residues. V was trimmed by 5 bases and J by 10 bases, leaving 18 bases between them. DNA for the CDR3: TGCAGTGCTGAGGGCCGGTCCCGCGGGTCACCCCTCCACTTT. Amino acid sequence: CSAEGRSRGSPLHF.

V gene TRBV10-2 combines with J gene TRBJ1-1; 7 nucleotides align to TRBD1. V was clipped by 0 bases and J by 4 bases; unmatched bases: 5. The CDR3 has 15 amino acids. The germline V gene has CDR1 WSHSY and CDR2 SAAADI. For the CDR3, the DNA is TGCGCCAGCAGTGAGTCGGGGCAGGGGGGCACTGAAGCTTTCTTT. This codes for CASSESGQGGTEAFF.

This clonotype was picked up many times. V is TRBV29-1 and J is TRBJ2-5, with D possibly matching TRBD1 (5 bases). CDR3 size: 12 residues. V was shortened by 5 bases and J by 1 base, with 8 bases between the two germline ends. CDR1 SQVTM and CDR2 ANQGSEA come from the germline V gene. The CDR3 is CSVKQAQETQYF. Here the CDR3 DNA reads TGCAGCGTTAAACAGGCCCAAGAGACCCAGTACTTC.

As to this clonotype: The CDR3 does not end in the conserved phenylalanine or tryptophan, so this is likely a read error. The genes are TRBV7-2 and TRBJ1-5, with TRBD1 identical over 11 bases. J lost 7 bases, V lost 6 bases, and 8 bases had no gene match. There are 15 residues in the CDR3. The germline gives CDR1 SGHTA, CDR2 FQGNSA. The CDR3 region is CASSLDRGRRQPQHL. The CDR3 bases are TGTGCCAGCAGTCTGGACAGGGGGCGTCGGCAGCCCCAGCATCTT.

This clonotype was observed a few times. The rearrangement uses TRBV25-1 and TRBJ1-5; possibly TRBD1 for D (6 bases). V was shortened by 2 bases and J by 2 bases, with 10 bases between the two germline ends. The CDR3 runs to 15 residues. Germline V lookup: CDR1 MGHDK, CDR2 SYGVNS. Written as DNA, the CDR3 is TGTGCCAGCAGTGAAGGGGGCAAAGGCAATCAGCCCCAGCATTTT. Amino acid sequence: CASSEGGKGNQPQHF.

This clonotype was recorded a few times. The chain combines TRBV28 with TRBJ2-1; 8 positions agree with TRBD2. The CDR3 consists of 14 residues. J gave up 5 bases and V 10 bases, and 10 bases lay outside the gene matches. Germline CDR1 reads MDHEN; CDR2 reads SYDVKM. CDR3 sequence (DNA): TGTGCCACCCTCAGCGGGAGCCCCAACAATGAGCAGTTCTTC. This sequence encodes CATLSGSPNNEQFF.

This chain's CDR3 is CAWSVRQEGNEQFF. The CDR3 DNA sequence: TGTGCCTGGAGTGTACGACAGGAAGGCAATGAGCAGTTCTTC. The chain combines TRBV30 with TRBJ2-1; tentative D call: TRBD1 (6 bases). V lost 0 bases, J lost 6 bases, and 12 bases lay in between. The germline V gene encodes CDR1 GTSNPN and CDR2 SVGIG (reference sequence). The CDR3 totals 14 residues.

The V gene is TRBV7-9, the J gene TRBJ2-7; TRBD2 aligns across 12 bases. Trimming at V came to 9 bases and at J to 3 bases, leaving 6 bases not matched to a gene. The CDR3 runs to 14 residues. Germline V gene sequence: CDR1 SEHNR, CDR2 FQNEAQ (reference sequence). The DNA for the CDR3 is TGTGCCAGTGGGACTAGCGGGCCGAGCTACGAGCAGTACTTC. Residues: CASGTSGPSYEQYF.

A few counts support this clonotype. The chain carries TRBV29-1 and TRBJ2-7; D is undetermined. The CDR3 runs 12 residues. V was trimmed by 0 bases and J by 0 bases, leaving 3 bases between them. Germline V gene sequence: CDR1 SQVTM, CDR2 ANQGSEA. The CDR3 region is CSVEDSSYEQYF. The CDR3 DNA follows: TGCAGCGTTGAAGATAGCTCCTACGAGCAGTACTTC.